The clone carrying this T cell receptor beta chain was counted a few times. What it binds is not known. These data come from a study of early T cells in non-severe SARS-CoV-2 infection. In the study overall: Bulk RNA isolated from unsorted whole blood underwent sequencing; chains were not paired. The study, taken as a whole, reports: Matches to VDJdb favored anti-spike CD8 responses and missed private and CD4 specificities.

Individually, cDNA molecules had unique molecular identifiers attached to them. MiXCR, run by TCRdb on the 5' RACE reads, gives a single entry per CDR3 protein. This sample yields 95,000 to 100,000 distinct CDR3 sequences, of which 11% are seen a single time; approximately 5% belongs to the top ten. This sequence was found in an adult who was a healthcare worker with PCR-confirmed SARS-CoV-2 infection or an uninfected control (not recorded which). The source material was whole blood.

The CDR3 here is CAWSVGHKGQGTSNTF. CDR3 sequence (DNA): TGTGCCTGGAGTGTAGGCCACAAGGGACAGGGGACCTCGAACACCTTC. This chain connects TRBV30 to TRBJ1-2; 10 nucleotides agree with TRBD1. The germline gives CDR1 GTSNPN, CDR2 SVGIG (reference sequence). Trimming at V came to 0 bases and at J to 12 bases, leaving 16 bases not matched to a gene. The length of the CDR3 is 16 residues. Full variable domain (missing parts from reference TRBV30 and TRBJ1-2): SQTIHQWPATLVQPVGSPLSLECTVEGTSNPNLYWYRQAAGRGLQLLFYSVGIGQISSEVPQNLSASRPQDRQFILSSKKLLLSDSGFYLCAWSVGHKGQGTSNTFGSGTRLTVV.